A selection of T cell receptor beta chains follows, all from one sample in a study of cytomegalovirus exposure and HLA in healthy donors. Only in-frame clones appear in the TCRdb table, and some are missing; sequencing was by immunoSEQ multiplex PCR. This sample has about 150,000 clones; around four fifths occur once, and the top ten carry 2% to 2.5%. The specimen sequenced was PBMCs. These receptors were collected from a boy between 2 and 15 years old in good health and CMV-seronegative. CDR3s include the opening cysteine and the closing phenylalanine or tryptophan.

CDR3aa | len | v_gene
CASSLLAGAYEQYF | 14 | TRBV7-8
CASSLDLGLDKDTQYF | 16 | TRBV7-2
CASSFRLRNEQFF | 13 | TRBV5-6
CASSREGTSQYEQYF | 15 | TRBV7-2
CASSQRAQGAGGADTQYF | 18 | TRBV4-1
CASVGGTNSNQPQHF | 15 | TRBV27
CASSLPPLRATGDEQFF | 17 | TRBV28
CSGLGRPTDTQYF | 13 | TRBV29-1
CASSDRTRGELFF | 13 | TRBV6-1
CASKRGLAGELSDTGGLFF | 19 | TRBV11-1
CASSGGAWRTGELFF | 15 | TRBV9
CASSPRGSVEKLFF | 14 | TRBV5-1
CASSYSASPRETQYF | 15 | TRBV6-6
CASSPGTGGLARNTIYF | 17 | TRBV5-6
CASSLGRTGTDTQYF | 15 | TRBV7-2
CASSVPEGSIETQYF | 15 | TRBV7-9
CASSLFGAGETQYF | 14 | TRBV7-9
CASSSPGKSSTDTQYF | 16 | TRBV28
CASSLGIPGSGNTIYF | 16 | TRBV7-7
CATGGDWSETQYF | 13 | TRBV2
CASSDRGETSGGPPDTQYF | 19 | TRBV6-1
CASSVSPVGGYPQHF | 15 | TRBV9
CSVATGGAYGYTF | 13 | TRBV29-1
CAISVPSLEGGGETQYF | 17 | TRBV10-3
CASSNHYAGNTIYF | 14 | TRBV7-2
CASSSNPGGSHEQYF | 15 | TRBV27
CASSFDRAEQFF | 12 | TRBV11-2
CASSPAGQSSYEQYF | 15 | TRBV18
CAWNRDRVTEAFF | 13 | TRBV30
CASSLGTGASNQPQHF | 16 | TRBV5-1
CASSDTIGQASSYGYTF | 17 | TRBV6-4
CAISDGASYNEQFF | 14 | TRBV10-3
CASSANRGGYSNQPQHF | 17 | TRBV2
CASAGDSNQPQHF | 13 | TRBV7-9
CASSYGRVGEKLFF | 14 | TRBV6-5
CASSTSAAGVNEQFF | 15 | TRBV9
CASSRVRGTYEQYF | 14 | TRBV19
CASSEQGTEAFF | 12 | TRBV2
CASTDQETQYF | 11 | TRBV5-1
CASSPHRGRGSGDNEQFF | 18 | TRBV19
CASSPGDPGSAQYF | 14 | TRBV9
CASRGSSYEQYF | 12 | TRBV6-5
CASSRTEWEKLFF | 13 | TRBV4-2
CASSQGPGAGQNIQYF | 16 | TRBV4-3
CASSPTGIGTYEQYF | 15 | TRBV6-5
CASSPTDRDSGNTIYF | 16 | TRBV4-2
CAWLTGGDSPLHF | 13 | TRBV30
CASSPRQGVWSEAFF | 15 | TRBV28
CASSVGVPGVTEAFF | 15 | TRBV9
CASSLMREGYEQYF | 14 | TRBV5-1
CASSWDRGNNEQFF | 14 | TRBV5-1
CASRTSRNTYNEQFF | 15 | TRBV2
CASSAPGYSGELFF | 14 | TRBV2
CASRQRGETTDTQYF | 15 | TRBV9
CTSSLQGLRDEQYF | 14 | TRBV27
CASSFRDFEETQYF | 14 | TRBV11-3
CASSDQPWRGLNTEAFF | 17 | TRBV10-1
CASARTGGNVVAFF | 14 | TRBV27
CASSRLNYNEQFF | 13 | TRBV5-4
CASSPSREGTEAFF | 14 | TRBV18